These 25 T cell receptor beta chains were all obtained from the same sample, sequenced in a study of Ad26.COV2.S vaccination and SARS-CoV-2 variants. Stated treatment: approximately 18 received Ad26.COV2.S at low or high dose, single or two shots; about 5 received placebo; per-sample allocation not given. The investigators took samples on day 63 after the first vaccine or placebo injection. Clones were sequenced by immunoSEQ multiplex PCR, and TCRdb holds only the in-frame ones, with some missing. The table lists 450,000 to 550,000 clones, approximately 89% of them singletons. This specimen was peripheral blood, taken in a trial of Ad26.COV2.S vaccine versus placebo. These receptor sequences come from a person aged 18-60 years who received the Ad26.COV2.S COVID-19 vaccine or a placebo.

The chain uses TRBV3-1 (or the pseudogene TRBV3-2) and TRBJ2-7; no clear D gene. V lost 4 bases and J 2 bases, leaving 12 bases between the germline ends. The germline V gene encodes CDR1 LGHDT and CDR2 YNNKEL (reference sequence). CDR3 size: 14 residues. This chain's CDR3 is CASSPIEAPYEQYV. Written as DNA, the CDR3 is TGTGCCAGCAGCCCTATTGAGGCTCCCTACGAGCAGTACGTC.

This clone was observed once. The chain is built from TRBV6-5 and TRBJ2-7; 9 nucleotides align to TRBD1. The CDR3 is 13 amino acids. CDR1 is MNHEY and CDR2 is SVGAGI in the germline V gene. The V gene end was trimmed by 6 bases and the J gene end by 11 bases; junction bases not matched to a gene: 11. The CDR3 sequence is CASRDPGTGREYV. DNA of the CDR3: TGTGCCAGCAGAGACCCCGGGACAGGGAGGGAGTACGTC.

The chain links TRBV10-3 to TRBJ2-1, with D maybe TRBD2 (6 bases). Germline loops: CDR1 ENHRY, CDR2 SYGVKD. Trimming took off 6 bases at V and 3 bases at J, with 15 bases between the two ends. CDR3 length: 15 amino acids. CDR3 residues: CAIRDSGTDYNEQFF. The CDR3 nucleotides are TGTGCCATCAGGGACTCGGGGACTGACTACAATGAGCAGTTCTTC.

The chain has TRBV19 and TRBJ1-3, with TRBD1 as a possible D gene (5 bases). The germline V gene has CDR1 LNHDA and CDR2 SQIVND (reference sequence). The CDR3 is made up of 15 amino acids. The CDR3 region has the DNA TGTGCAGCAATGCGGGACTCGCGGACTGGAAACACCATATATTTT. Translated: CAAMRDSRTGNTIYF.

The chain carries TRBV5-4 and TRBJ1-2; D gene unclear. The length of the CDR3 is 13 residues. The germline V and J ends were trimmed by 4 bases and 1 base, with 8 bases remaining between them. Germline V gene sequence: CDR1 SGHNT, CDR2 YYREEE (reference sequence). CDR3 protein: CASSLHSNYGYTF. For the CDR3, the DNA is TGTGCCAGCAGCCTCCACAGTAACTATGGCTACACCTTC.

A word on this clone: In the same sample, other DNA sequences code for this CDR3. The V call is TRBV30, the J call TRBJ2-3; no clear D gene. Germline values: CDR1 GTSNPN, CDR2 SVGIG (reference sequence). V was clipped by 0 bases and J by 6 bases, with 4 bases between them. The CDR3 is 11 amino acids. The CDR3 DNA is TGTGCCTGGAGTGTAGGTGATACGCAGTATTTT. It is translated as CAWSVGDTQYF.

The gene calls are TRBV2 and TRBJ2-1; 8 bases match TRBD2. The junction had 4 bases not matched to a gene; V was cut back by 8 bases and J by 7 bases. The germline CDR1 and CDR2 sequences are SNHLY and FYNNEI. The CDR3 has 12 residues. The CDR3 nucleotides are TGTGCCAGCCGGGAGGGACGGAATGAGCAGTTCTTC. This sequence encodes CASREGRNEQFF.

J is TRBJ2-7 and V is TRBV7-9; 11 bases map to TRBD2. The CDR3 runs to 15 residues. Trimming took 5 bases from V and 4 from J; bases not matched to a gene: 7. CDR1 is SEHNR, CDR2 FQNEAQ, per germline (reference sequence). Here the CDR3 reads CASSPPGTSGYEQYF. As DNA, the CDR3 is TGTGCCAGCAGCCCACCCGGGACTAGCGGATACGAGCAGTACTTC.

The J gene is TRBJ1-1, the V gene TRBV29-1; 9 nucleotides line up with TRBD1. Germline CDR1 is SQVTM and CDR2 is ANQGSEA. The CDR3 has 14 residues. With 3 bases clipped from V and 5 bases from J, the junction kept 7 bases outside the gene matches. The CDR3 sequence: CSVEVQGANTEAFF. Written as DNA, the CDR3 is TGCAGCGTTGAGGTACAGGGGGCAAATACTGAAGCTTTCTTT.

The CDR3 DNA is TGTGCCAGCTCACGGAACAGCATTAACACTGAAGCTTTCTTT. It is translated as CASSRNSINTEAFF. The chain couples TRBV18 to TRBJ1-1, with D hard to call. V lost 4 bases, J lost 2 bases, and 11 bases lay in between. This CDR3 contains 14 residues. CDR1 KGHSH and CDR2 LQKENI come from the germline V gene.

The chain joins TRBV7-2 to TRBJ1-2, with 7 positions matching TRBD1. J was trimmed by 8 bases and V by 4 bases; bases with no gene match: 7. The CDR3 extends over 13 amino acids. Germline values: CDR1 SGHTA, CDR2 FQGNSA. DNA for the CDR3: TGTGCCAGCAGCTCCTACAGGGGAGAGGGCTACACCTTC. Translation gives CASSSYRGEGYTF.

V and J are TRBV29-1 and TRBJ2-7, with 7 bases matching TRBD1. V gave up 4 bases and J gave up 2 bases; unmatched junction bases: 5. CDR3 length: 13 residues. Germline V gene sequence: CDR1 SQVTM, CDR2 ANQGSEA. This chain's CDR3 is CSVVGQYTYEQYF. Here the CDR3 DNA reads TGCAGCGTTGTGGGACAGTATACCTACGAGCAGTACTTC.

This clone occurred a few times. The chain combines TRBV9 with TRBJ1-6, with D possibly TRBD1 on 5 matching bases. Germline V CDR1 and CDR2: SGDLS, YYNGEE. V was pared by 4 bases and J by 16 bases, with 21 bases between. The CDR3 length is 14 residues. This CDR3 reads CASSLWVRESRLHF. In DNA form, the CDR3 reads TGTGCCAGCAGCCTATGGGTCAGGGAATCTCGACTCCACTTT.

The gene calls are TRBV18 and TRBJ2-5, with 14 bases aligning to TRBD2. Looked up from germline, CDR1 is KGHSH and CDR2 is LQKENI. This CDR3 is built from 15 residues. After removal of 3 bases from V and 5 bases from J, the junction contained 2 bases not matched to a gene. The CDR3 is CASSPGLAGDETQYF. DNA for the CDR3: TGTGCCAGCTCACCGGGACTAGCGGGGGATGAGACCCAGTACTTC.

The chain couples TRBV19 to TRBJ1-5; perhaps TRBD1 as D (5 bases). With 5 bases removed from V and 2 bases from J, the gap between germline ends came to 13 bases. The CDR3 runs to 15 residues. Germline CDR1 and CDR2: LNHDA and SQIVND (reference sequence). The CDR3 DNA reads as TGTGCCAGTAGTTTCTCAGGAGGGGGCAATCAGCCCCAGCATTTT. This translates into CASSFSGGGNQPQHF.

Only one count was recorded for this clone. The rearrangement joins TRBV5-8 to TRBJ1-1; D remains unclear. V was shortened by 0 bases and J by 0 bases, with 3 bases between the two germline ends. Looked up from germline, CDR1 is SGHTS and CDR2 is YDEGEE. CDR3 length equals 13 residues. The CDR3 loop reads CASSLDMNTEAFF. CDR3 bases: TGTGCCAGCAGCTTGGATATGAACACTGAAGCTTTCTTT.

The chain uses TRBV29-1 and TRBJ1-2; 7 nucleotides match TRBD1. The germline CDR1 and CDR2 sequences are SQVTM and ANQGSEA. V lost 4 bases to trimming and J lost 7 bases; unmatched junction nucleotides: 9. CDR3 length: 13 residues. CDR3 sequence reads: CSVVTDRASGYTF. For the CDR3, the DNA is TGCAGCGTTGTTACCGACAGGGCCAGTGGCTACACCTTC. Filled out from reference TRBV29-1 and TRBJ1-2, the complete variable domain reads SAVISQKPSRDICQRGTSLTIQCQVDSQVTMMFWYRQQPGQSLTLIATANQGSEATYESGFVIDKFPISRPNLTFSTLTVSNMSPEDSSIYLCSVVTDRASGYTFGSGTRLTVV.

CDR3 sequence: CASGAENTDTQYF. CDR3 DNA sequence: TGTGCCAGCGGAGCGGAGAACACAGATACGCAGTATTTT. V and J are TRBV6-5 and TRBJ2-3; D is perhaps TRBD2 (5 bases). This CDR3 comprises 13 residues. Trimming removed 8 bases from V and 2 bases from J, with 11 bases in between. CDR1 is MNHEY, CDR2 SVGAGI, per germline.

The rearrangement links TRBV18 to TRBJ2-7; D remains ambiguous. The CDR3 has 13 residues. Germline V gene data show CDR1 as KGHSH and CDR2 as LQKENI. The V end lost 3 bases, the J end lost 2 bases, and 8 bases lay between the germline ends. The CDR3 region is CASSPSHAYEQYF. In DNA, the CDR3 is TGTGCCAGCTCACCCAGTCATGCCTACGAGCAGTACTTC.

The CDR3 loop reads CSVQGRGRNQPQHF. The DNA of the CDR3 is TGCAGCGTTCAAGGACGGGGGCGCAATCAGCCCCAGCATTTT. The chain links TRBV29-1 to TRBJ1-5; possibly TRBD1 for D (6 bases). Germline CDR1 is SQVTM and CDR2 is ANQGSEA. V gave up 5 bases and J gave up 2 bases, with 13 bases separating them. The CDR3 totals 14 residues.

This sequence joins TRBV2 and TRBJ2-7; D is unresolved. This CDR3 comprises 12 residues. Trimming left V 3 bases short and J 3 bases short, with 6 bases between. The germline CDR1 and CDR2 sequences are SNHLY and FYNNEI. The CDR3 nucleotides are TGTGCCAGCAGTGAGGGGAACTACGAGCAGTACTTC. This gives the protein CASSEGNYEQYF.

V usage is TRBV25-1 and J usage is TRBJ2-2, with 9 positions matching TRBD2. The CDR3 is made up of 17 amino acids. Germline V gene lookup returns CDR1 MGHDK and CDR2 SYGVNS. With V trimmed by 8 bases and J by 0 bases, 10 bases remained unmatched. The CDR3 reads CASLSLAGSSNTGELFF. For the CDR3, the DNA is TGTGCCAGCCTTAGCCTAGCGGGGAGTTCGAACACCGGGGAGCTGTTTTTT.

The chain employs TRBV5-4 and TRBJ2-2; D remains ambiguous. Germline values: CDR1 SGHNT, CDR2 YYREEE (reference sequence). CDR3 length equals 15 residues. Trimming left V 3 bases short and J 6 bases short, with 15 bases between. CDR3 nucleotide sequence: TGTGCCAGCAGCTCATCCCGGAGTCTGGCCGGGGAGCTGTTTTTT. Protein product: CASSSSRSLAGELFF.

This chain links TRBV9 with TRBJ2-7, with TRBD2 identical over 7 bases. The junction had 10 bases not matched to a gene; V was cut back by 3 bases and J by 7 bases. The CDR3 sequence is 14 residues long. CDR1 and CDR2 (germline): SGDLS, YYNGEE. CDR3 coding DNA: TGTGCCAGCAGCGCCCGGGGCGCAGCGGGAGAGCAGTACTTC. Residues: CASSARGAAGEQYF.

The chain carries TRBV7-8 and TRBJ2-1; TRBD2 agrees at 10 bases. Per the germline V gene, CDR1 is SGHVS and CDR2 is FQNEAQ. The CDR3 sequence is 17 residues long. V lost 5 bases, J lost 6 bases, and 13 bases stayed unmatched. DNA of the CDR3: TGTGCCAGCAGCCCCCGCCCCCTAGCGGGAGTATCCAATGAGCAGTTCTTC. It encodes CASSPRPLAGVSNEQFF.